Listed here are 23 T cell receptor beta chains from one sample, sequenced in a study of T cell responses to AZD1222 COVID-19 vaccine. Sequencing was performed with immunoSEQ multiplex PCR; in TCRdb, only in-frame clones are kept and a portion is missing. Among some 69,000 clones listed, around four fifths were seen once. Source: peripheral blood, taken 28 days after the second AZD1222 dose. The receptors originated from an adult who received the AZD1222 COVID-19 vaccine.

This chain links TRBV7-9 with TRBJ2-7; perhaps TRBD1 as D (5 bases). The CDR3 has 14 residues. Germline assignment: CDR1 SEHNR and CDR2 FQNEAQ (reference sequence). Trimming pared 5 bases from V and 7 bases from J, leaving 18 bases between. Here the CDR3 reads CASSQTGALREQYF. The CDR3 region has the DNA TGTGCCAGCAGCCAAACAGGAGCTCTACGTGAGCAGTACTTC.

This clone was detected only once. The chain employs TRBV6-5 and TRBJ2-1; 9 positions agree with TRBD2. V was pared by 7 bases and J by 6 bases, with 10 bases of the junction left unmatched. The CDR3 totals 15 residues. Germline V CDR1 and CDR2: MNHEY, SVGAGI. The DNA for the CDR3 is TGTGCCAGCACCCTTGGTAGCGGGAGTGTCAATGAGCAGTTCTTC. Translating gives CASTLGSGSVNEQFF.

V usage is TRBV29-1 and J usage is TRBJ1-2, with D unclear. V was trimmed by 8 bases and J by 0 bases, leaving 13 bases between them. Germline CDR1 is SQVTM and CDR2 is ANQGSEA. CDR3 length: 13 residues. The CDR3 region is CSTGREPNYGYTF. CDR3 coding DNA: TGCAGCACCGGACGAGAGCCTAACTATGGCTACACCTTC. Full variable domain (remainder filled in from reference TRBV29-1 and TRBJ1-2): SAVISQKPSRDICQRGTSLTIQCQVDSQVTMMFWYRQQPGQSLTLIATANQGSEATYESGFVIDKFPISRPNLTFSTLTVSNMSPEDSSIYLCSTGREPNYGYTFGSGTRLTVV.

The CDR3 region has the DNA TGTGCCAGCAGTTCCCTGGACAGGCAATTAACCGGGGAGCTGTTTTTT. Residues: CASSSLDRQLTGELFF. The chain is built from TRBV6-5 and TRBJ2-2, with 7 bases fitting TRBD1. The length of the CDR3 is 16 residues. Losses at the gene ends were 4 bases for V and 5 bases for J; bases not matched to a gene: 10. Germline V gene lookup returns CDR1 MNHEY and CDR2 SVGAGI.

The rearrangement joins TRBV18 to TRBJ2-2; the D gene is possibly TRBD1 (5 bases). The V gene lost 8 bases and the J gene lost 5 bases, with 18 bases spanning the gap. The CDR3 spans 15 residues. Per the germline V gene, CDR1 is KGHSH and CDR2 is LQKENI. CDR3 sequence reads: CASPLPGQETGELFF. DNA for the CDR3: TGTGCCAGCCCGCTGCCAGGGCAGGAAACCGGGGAGCTGTTTTTT.

This rearrangement joins TRBV4-2 to TRBJ1-2, with unresolved D. This CDR3 spans 13 amino acids. Deletions cut 0 bases from V and 7 bases from J, with 9 bases between. In germline, CDR1 is LGHNA, CDR2 YNFKEQ. The CDR3 region is CASSQDRVVGYTF. The CDR3 nucleotides are TGTGCCAGCAGCCAAGATAGAGTCGTTGGCTACACCTTC.

The CDR3 spells CASSLGKNEAFF. DNA of the CDR3: TGTGCCAGCAGCTTAGGCAAAAACGAAGCTTTCTTT. The J gene is TRBJ1-1, the V gene TRBV11-3; no clear D gene. The CDR3 runs 12 residues. Germline V CDR1 and CDR2: SGHNT, YENEEA. V dropped 1 base and J dropped 8 bases, with 8 bases sitting between them.

The genes are TRBV6-5 and TRBJ2-1, with D possibly matching TRBD2 (6 bases). Germline CDR1 reads MNHEY; CDR2 reads SVGAGI. CDR3 length equals 14 residues. V was shortened by 6 bases and J by 4 bases, with 13 bases between the two germline ends. The DNA of the CDR3 is TGTGCCAGCAGCCAGGCTAGCGCGTACAATGAGCAGTTCTTC. Amino acid sequence: CASSQASAYNEQFF.

This chain joins TRBV10-2 and TRBJ1-2; D ambiguous. The CDR3 has 14 residues. Germline V gene lookup returns CDR1 WSHSY and CDR2 SAAADI. Trimming left V 10 bases short and J 3 bases short, with 18 bases between. CDR3 residues: CANLPEPKYYGYTF. The CDR3 DNA reads TGCGCCAACCTGCCAGAACCGAAATACTATGGCTACACCTTC.

This chain links TRBV28 with TRBJ1-1; 7 nucleotides agree with TRBD1. Trimming took 5 bases from V and 0 from J; bases not matched to a gene: 3. This CDR3 is 14 amino acids long. Germline lookup yields CDR1 MDHEN and CDR2 SYDVKM. In nucleotides, the CDR3 is TGTGCCAGCAGTCCTGACAGGGTGAACACTGAAGCTTTCTTT. Amino acids: CASSPDRVNTEAFF.

CDR3 bases: TGTGCCAGTCAGGGGAACAATCAGCCCCAGCATTTT. This translates into CASQGNNQPQHF. The chain uses TRBV6-5 and TRBJ1-5; maybe TRBD1 (6 bases). The CDR3 spans 12 residues. Per the germline V gene, CDR1 is MNHEY and CDR2 is SVGAGI. V lost 9 bases, J lost 3 bases, and 9 bases lay in between.

The chain employs TRBV6-5 and TRBJ1-3, with D hard to call. V gave up 6 bases and J gave up 1 base, with 10 bases separating them. The germline V gene encodes CDR1 MNHEY and CDR2 SVGAGI. CDR3 size: 14 residues. Here the CDR3 reads CASSSGDSGNTIYF. In DNA, the CDR3 is TGTGCCAGCAGCTCAGGTGATTCTGGAAACACCATATATTTT.

The V and J genes are TRBV7-9 and TRBJ2-1, with 7 nucleotides matching TRBD2. The germline gives CDR1 SEHNR, CDR2 FQNEAQ (reference sequence). Losses at the gene ends were 5 bases for V and 4 bases for J; bases not matched to a gene: 8. The CDR3 is 15 residues long. DNA of the CDR3: TGTGCCAGCAGCCTTAGGGGCGGGGGTTACAATGAGCAGTTCTTC. It encodes CASSLRGGGYNEQFF.

The chain combines TRBV6-5 with TRBJ2-7; D is possibly TRBD2 (6 bases). CDR3 length: 15 amino acids. The germline V gene encodes CDR1 MNHEY and CDR2 SVGAGI. V was cut by 4 bases and J by 3 bases, with 16 bases left in between. As DNA, the CDR3 is TGTGCCAGCAGTTCGCTAGCGACAAGTATCTACGAGCAGTACTTC. Its translation is CASSSLATSIYEQYF.

The chain carries TRBV3-1 (or the pseudogene TRBV3-2) and TRBJ1-1; D perhaps matches TRBD1 (5 bases). Per the germline V gene, CDR1 is LGHDT and CDR2 is YNNKEL (reference sequence). CDR3 size: 14 residues. V was trimmed by 4 bases and J by 2 bases, leaving 11 bases between them. The CDR3 protein is CASSPGQQNTEAFF. Written as DNA, the CDR3 is TGTGCCAGCAGCCCAGGACAACAAAACACTGAAGCTTTCTTT.

This clone is a singleton in its sample. This rearrangement joins TRBV11-2 to TRBJ1-4, with 8 bases fitting TRBD1. The CDR3 has 14 amino acids. J gave up 8 bases and V 4 bases, and 6 bases lay outside the gene matches. From germline, CDR1 is SGHAT and CDR2 FQNNGV. The CDR3 coding sequence is TGTGCCAGCAGCTCGACAGGGGAAGGAGAAAAACTGTTTTTT. Residues: CASSSTGEGEKLFF.

The V and J genes are TRBV11-2 and TRBJ2-5, with D tentatively TRBD2 (6 bases). The V gene lost 5 bases and the J gene lost 5 bases, with 15 bases spanning the gap. This CDR3 spans 14 amino acids. In germline, CDR1 is SGHAT, CDR2 FQNNGV. In nucleotides, the CDR3 is TGTGCCAGCAGCGCAAGAGAGGCGGGGGAGACCCAGTACTTC. This sequence encodes CASSAREAGETQYF.

For the CDR3, the DNA is TGTGCCAGCAGCCGCCAGGGGACGGTGAACACTGAAGCTTTCTTT. Its translation: CASSRQGTVNTEAFF. This sequence joins TRBV7-8 and TRBJ1-1; tentatively, D is TRBD1 (6 bases). The germline gives CDR1 SGHVS, CDR2 FQNEAQ. V lost 5 bases and J 0 bases, leaving 13 bases between the germline ends. The length of the CDR3 is 15 residues. The whole variable domain, remainder taken from reference TRBV7-8 and TRBJ1-1, is GAGVSQSPRYKVAKRGQDVALRCDPISGHVSLFWYQQALGQGPEFLTYFQNEAQLDKSGLPSDRFFAERPEGSVSTLKIQRTQQEDSAVYLCASSRQGTVNTEAFFGQGTRLTVV.

This chain connects TRBV6-2 or TRBV6-3 to TRBJ2-2, with 7 bases aligning to TRBD2. J gave up 0 bases and V 3 bases, and 7 bases lay outside the gene matches. The length of the CDR3 is 17 residues. CDR1 and CDR2 (germline): MNHEY, SVGEGT. The CDR3 here is CASSYGPTSTNTGELFF. The CDR3, as DNA: TGTGCCAGCAGTTATGGTCCGACTAGCACGAACACCGGGGAGCTGTTTTTT.

In nucleotides, the CDR3 is TGTGCCAGCAGCTTAAACAGGGGACAGTCCCCCCAGCATTTT. Translating it yields CASSLNRGQSPQHF. The V and J genes are TRBV7-2 and TRBJ1-5; 7 bases match TRBD1. The CDR3 has 14 amino acids. The V and J ends lost 2 bases and 10 bases, in that order; junction bases with no gene match: 8. Germline V CDR1 and CDR2: SGHTA, FQGNSA.

The chain uses TRBV6-5 and TRBJ2-7, with 11 bases lining up with TRBD2. This CDR3 spans 14 amino acids. The germline V gene has CDR1 MNHEY and CDR2 SVGAGI. The V gene end was trimmed by 5 bases and the J gene end by 3 bases; junction bases not matched to a gene: 3. The CDR3 DNA is TGTGCCAGCAGTACTGGGACTAGCGGCTACGAGCAGTACTTC. It encodes CASSTGTSGYEQYF.

The rearrangement links TRBV19 to TRBJ1-5, with D perhaps TRBD1 (6 bases). The CDR3 totals 15 residues. CDR1 and CDR2 (germline): LNHDA, SQIVND (reference sequence). Trimming pared 5 bases from V and 6 bases from J, leaving 17 bases between. The CDR3 region is CASSAGQFGTQPQHF. The CDR3 DNA reads as TGTGCCAGTAGTGCCGGACAGTTTGGAACTCAGCCCCAGCATTTT.

V gene TRBV15 combines with J gene TRBJ1-3, with no clear D. Trimming pared 1 base from V and 0 bases from J, leaving 7 bases between. The CDR3 totals 15 residues. Germline lookup yields CDR1 LNHNV and CDR2 YYDKDF (reference sequence). Written as DNA, the CDR3 is TGTGCCACCAGCAGAGTTTGGGGCTCTGGAAACACCATATATTTT. Protein product: CATSRVWGSGNTIYF.